The clone carrying this TCR beta chain was counted many times. With a J-beta primer mix and a sample-barcoded 5' primer, a second PCR ran roughly 6 to 11 cycles. TCRdb reanalysed the 5' RACE reads using MiXCR and keeps one entry per CDR3 protein. The sample lists approximately 690,000 distinct CDR3 sequences; 40% to 45% were seen once. This record belongs to a study of blood T cells in healthy people across ages. Germline V lookup: CDR1 SEHNR, CDR2 FQNEAQ (reference sequence). The V gene end was trimmed by 5 bases and the J gene end by 3 bases; junction bases not matched to a gene: 3. The CDR3 is 14 residues long.

The material sequenced was blood. The receptor was derived from an older man in good health. The rearrangement joins TRBV7-9 to TRBJ2-5, with TRBD2 matching over 10 bases. CDR3 nucleotide sequence: TGTGCCAGCAGCCCCGGACTAGCGGAAGAGACCCAGTACTTC. Its protein is CASSPGLAEETQYF.